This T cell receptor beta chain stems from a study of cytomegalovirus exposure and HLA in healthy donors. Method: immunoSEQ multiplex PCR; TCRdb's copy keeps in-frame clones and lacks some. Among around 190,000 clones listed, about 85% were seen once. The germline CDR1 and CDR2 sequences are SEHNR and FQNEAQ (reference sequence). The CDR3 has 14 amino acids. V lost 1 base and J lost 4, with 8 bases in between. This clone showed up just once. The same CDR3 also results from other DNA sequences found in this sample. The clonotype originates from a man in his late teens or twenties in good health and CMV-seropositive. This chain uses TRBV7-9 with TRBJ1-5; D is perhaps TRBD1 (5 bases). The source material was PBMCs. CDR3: CASSLGGGNQPQHF. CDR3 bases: TGTGCCAGCAGCTTAGGGGGGGGGAATCAGCCCCAGCATTTT.